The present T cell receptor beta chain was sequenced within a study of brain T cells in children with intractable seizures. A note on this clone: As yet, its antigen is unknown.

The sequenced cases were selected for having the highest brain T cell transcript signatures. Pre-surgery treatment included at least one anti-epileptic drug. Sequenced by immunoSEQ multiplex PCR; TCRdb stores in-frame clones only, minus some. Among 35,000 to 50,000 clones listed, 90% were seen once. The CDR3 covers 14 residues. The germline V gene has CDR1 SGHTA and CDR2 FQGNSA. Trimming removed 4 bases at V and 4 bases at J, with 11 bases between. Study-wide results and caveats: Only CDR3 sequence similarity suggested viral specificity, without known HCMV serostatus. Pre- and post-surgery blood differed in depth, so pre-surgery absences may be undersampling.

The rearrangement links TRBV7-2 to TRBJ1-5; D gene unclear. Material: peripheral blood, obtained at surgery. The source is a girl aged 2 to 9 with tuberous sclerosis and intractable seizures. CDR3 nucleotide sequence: TGTGCCAGCAGCTCGAGGACGGGGAATCAGCCCCAGCATTTT. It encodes CASSSRTGNQPQHF.